A selection of T cell receptor beta chains follows, all from one sample in a study of T-cell memory formation after mild COVID-19. MiXCR, run by TCRdb on the 5' RACE reads, gives a single entry per CDR3 protein. The sample lists fewer than 700,000 distinct CDR3 sequences, approximately 18% occurring once. Source material: PBMCs or a T cell subset sorted from them (not recorded which). The receptors stem from an adult woman who had mild COVID-19 (a few samples of this study predate the infection). Cell type and time point are not known. Each CDR3 is given with its conserved first and last residue. A clone size is listed for some rows: how often the clone was seen (once, few, many), or a class if it is expanded.

clone_size | v_call | cdr3_aa
NA | TRBV14 | CASSQGVRLYF
few | TRBV19 | CASSIDRGYEQYF
few | TRBV5-1 | CASSEGQLYEQYF
NA | TRBV3-1 | CASSQGDFMGQFF
few | TRBV29-1 | CSGRQPNYGYTF
once | TRBV5-1 | CASSSRKGTDTQYF
NA | TRBV29-1 | CSVAGLSTDTQYF
NA | TRBV6-5 | CASTHPRTGQETQYF
NA | TRBV28 | CASSSPSPGGHEQYF
few | TRBV6-5 | CASSYSTGTSYNEQFF
NA | TRBV12-3/TRBV12-4 | CASSSWDSTDTQYF
few | TRBV11-2 | CASSSRGQPGNTEAFF
few | TRBV24-1 | CATSDRRGGLDTQYF